The clone carrying this TCR beta chain was counted between two and nine times. This sample stems from a study of CD8+CD57+ T cells in acquired aplastic anemia. All sequencing subjects had displayed CD8+CD57+ cell expansion on flow cytometry. Per the germline V gene, CDR1 is MNHEY and CDR2 is SMNVEV (reference sequence). Unmatched junction bases numbered 10, after V lost 3 bases and J lost 3 bases. This CDR3 spans 16 amino acids. Genomic DNA served as template for TCR beta VDJ and CDR3 profiling. Using its own MiXCR run on the reads, TCRdb lists one record per CDR3 protein. The repertoire holds 150,000 to 180,000 distinct CDR3 sequences, with approximately 52% as singletons.

The rearrangement joins TRBV27 to TRBJ2-7, with TRBD1 matching over 8 bases. The sequenced material came from sorted CD4+, CD8+, or CD8+CD57+ T cells (not recorded which) from PBMCs. The sequence came from a human donor with aplastic anemia. The CDR3 DNA reads TGTGCCAGCAGTTTTTCAGGGGGCAACCTTATCTACGAGCAGTACTTC. It specifies CASSFSGGNLIYEQYF.